This T cell receptor beta chain was profiled in a study of T cells in Graves' hyperthyroidism and ophthalmopathy. Together with thyroid ultrasound, orbital computed tomography, serum thyroxine and TRAb, clinical symptoms were used for diagnoses. Concerning this clonotype itself: Its target is not known.

The germline V and J ends were trimmed by 5 bases and 5 bases, with 15 bases remaining between them. CDR3 length: 15 amino acids. Per germline, CDR1 ENHRY and CDR2 SYGVKD. TCR beta CDR3 regions were amplified from RNA transcripts. TCR CDR3 underwent first-round RT-PCR with the HTBI primer set. TCRdb recomputed calls from the multiplex PCR reads with MiXCR, one row per CDR3 protein. The sample includes a few hundred thousand distinct CDR3 sequences, about 45% of them seen just once. Whole-study findings and limits: The majority of expanded thyroid clonotypes above 0.001 also appeared in blood.

Sequenced sample: peripheral blood or thyroid tissue (not recorded which). This TCR was sampled from an adult woman with Graves' disease, either hyperthyroidism or ophthalmopathy (not recorded which). V usage is TRBV10-3 and J usage is TRBJ1-4; D is perhaps TRBD1 (6 bases). CDR3 bases: TGTGCCATCAGTCCGGGACAAAGGGGAAATGAAAAACTGTTTTTT. This gives the protein CAISPGQRGNEKLFF.